These 13 T cell receptor beta chains share one sample of origin, sequenced in a study of technical replicates of blood from a few donors. The method was immunoSEQ multiplex PCR; TCRdb's version includes in-frame clones alone and lacks a portion of them. Of roughly 93,000 clones in the sample, 95% were seen once. Input material: T cells isolated from PBMCs. These receptor sequences come from a human donor in good health.

Notes on this clone: Compared with germline, one end of the junction differs, possibly owing to a read error. This rearrangement joins TRBV7-9 to TRBJ2-7, with D maybe TRBD1 (6 bases). CDR3 length equals 14 residues. Per the germline V gene, CDR1 is SEHNR and CDR2 is FQNEAQ (reference sequence). Here the CDR3 DNA reads TGTGCCAGCAGCCTCCGGACAGCGAGCTACGAACAGTACTTC. This translates into CASSLRTASYEQYF.

V usage is TRBV28 and J usage is TRBJ2-1; TRBD1 aligns across 7 bases. The CDR3 consists of 14 residues. Germline loops: CDR1 MDHEN, CDR2 SYDVKM. Trimming took 8 bases from V and 4 from J; bases not matched to a gene: 8. CDR3: CASLRDRAYNEQFF. The CDR3 coding sequence is TGTGCCAGCCTACGGGACAGAGCGTACAATGAGCAGTTCTTC. Filled out from reference TRBV28 and TRBJ2-1, the complete variable domain reads DVKVTQSSRYLVKRTGEKVFLECVQDMDHENMFWYRQDPGLGLRLIYFSYDVKMKEKGDIPEGYSVSREKKERFSLILESASTNQTSMYLCASLRDRAYNEQFFGPGTRLTVL.

This chain joins TRBV5-4 and TRBJ1-2; D possibly corresponds to TRBD1 (6 bases). The CDR3 loop spans 15 amino acids. V was cut by 3 bases and J by 4 bases, with 16 bases left in between. Germline V CDR1 and CDR2: SGHNT, YYREEE (reference sequence). The DNA of the CDR3 is TGTGCCAGCAGCTCGACAACCGGGACAAGCTATGGCTACACCTTC. Translated, it gives CASSSTTGTSYGYTF.

This chain joins TRBV5-6 and TRBJ1-5; a weak D match, TRBD1 (6 bases). The CDR3 runs 15 residues. From germline, CDR1 is SGHDT and CDR2 YYEEEE. Trimming pared 4 bases from V and 6 bases from J, leaving 17 bases between. CDR3 protein: CASSHSQGFGQPQHF. CDR3 coding DNA: TGTGCCAGCAGCCACTCCCAGGGGTTTGGTCAGCCCCAGCATTTT.

V and J are TRBV7-9 and TRBJ2-1; 9 bases are a match to TRBD1. Per germline, CDR1 SEHNR and CDR2 FQNEAQ (reference sequence). The V and J ends lost 4 bases and 2 bases, in that order; junction bases with no gene match: 3. The CDR3 has 15 amino acids. DNA for the CDR3: TGTGCCAGCAGCTCGGGACAGGGAGCCTACAATGAGCAGTTCTTC. This encodes CASSSGQGAYNEQFF.

This chain links TRBV4-1 with TRBJ2-4; perhaps TRBD1 as D (8 bases). The CDR3 is 17 amino acids. Trimming shortened V by 2 bases and J by 0 bases, and 14 bases separated the two germline ends. CDR1 and CDR2 from the germline V gene are MGHRA and YSYEKL. In DNA, the CDR3 is TGCGCCAGCAGCCAACCAACAGGGGGGGTAGCCAAAAACATTCAGTACTTC. Translating it yields CASSQPTGGVAKNIQYF.

The chain combines TRBV6-1 with TRBJ1-1, with D uncertain. Germline CDR1 is MNHNS and CDR2 is SASEGT. The CDR3 has 13 residues. Trimming took off 0 bases at V and 11 bases at J, with 13 bases between the two ends. CDR3 in DNA: TGTGCCAGCAGTGAAGCGACTAGGTACCCCGCTTTCTTT. It is translated as CASSEATRYPAFF.

This chain joins TRBV4-1 and TRBJ2-1, with D perhaps TRBD2 (5 bases). The V end lost 0 bases, the J end lost 0 bases, and 9 bases lay between the germline ends. Germline CDR1 is MGHRA and CDR2 is YSYEKL. CDR3 length: 16 amino acids. CDR3 sequence: CASSQDSGSSYNEQFF. In DNA form, the CDR3 reads TGCGCCAGCAGCCAAGATTCGGGGAGCTCCTACAATGAGCAGTTCTTC.

This chain links TRBV6-6 with TRBJ2-7; the match to TRBD2 covers 14 bases. Germline-derived CDR1 and CDR2 are MNHNY and SVGAGI (reference sequence). V lost 5 bases to trimming and J lost 7 bases; unmatched junction nucleotides: 7. This CDR3 comprises 15 residues. CDR3 amino acids: CASSDRLAGGQEQYF. The CDR3 DNA reads TGTGCCAGCAGTGACCGACTAGCGGGGGGGCAAGAGCAGTACTTC.

V and J are TRBV19 and TRBJ2-2; possibly TRBD1 for D (6 bases). The germline V gene encodes CDR1 LNHDA and CDR2 SQIVND (reference sequence). The CDR3 runs 15 residues. V was clipped by 3 bases and J by 6 bases, with 14 bases between them. CDR3 protein: CASSMVGTISGELFF. CDR3 nucleotides: TGTGCCAGTAGTATGGTCGGGACAATATCCGGGGAGCTGTTTTTT.

V is TRBV7-9 and J is TRBJ1-2; D perhaps matches TRBD1 (5 bases). The CDR3 spans 14 residues. CDR1 and CDR2 from the germline V gene are SEHNR and FQNEAQ (reference sequence). The germline V and J ends were trimmed by 0 bases and 2 bases, with 7 bases remaining between them. The CDR3 sequence: CASSLADKNYGYTF. CDR3 sequence (DNA): TGTGCCAGCAGCTTAGCGGACAAGAACTATGGCTACACCTTC.

The chain uses TRBV27 and TRBJ1-5; D gene uncertain. This CDR3 has 14 amino acids. Germline V gene sequence: CDR1 MNHEY, CDR2 SMNVEV (reference sequence). V was cut by 3 bases and J by 5 bases, with 11 bases left in between. The CDR3: CASSFYKGDQPQHF. CDR3 sequence (DNA): TGTGCCAGCAGTTTCTATAAAGGAGATCAGCCCCAGCATTTT.

The chain recombines TRBV29-1 with TRBJ1-3, with a weak D call TRBD1 (5 bases). There are 15 residues in the CDR3. Germline V lookup: CDR1 SQVTM, CDR2 ANQGSEA. Trimming shortened V by 4 bases and J by 3 bases, and 16 bases separated the two germline ends. CDR3 coding DNA: TGCAGCGTTGCATGGCAGGGATTAGGTGGAAACACCATATATTTT. Its protein is CSVAWQGLGGNTIYF.